This is a list of T cell receptor beta chains from one sample in a study of CD8+CD57+ T cells in acquired aplastic anemia. In TCRdb, the reads were re-called with MiXCR into one record per CDR3 protein. The repertoire holds about 420,000 distinct CDR3 sequences, around 68% seen once, with under 4.5% in the top ten. The sample was sorted CD4+, CD8+, or CD8+CD57+ T cells (not recorded which) from PBMCs. Source of these receptors: a human donor in good health, serving as a control. Both conserved end residues are part of each CDR3. D genes are given only for firm matches. Part of the rows lack a size; the others show once, few, many or a class for expanded clones.

CASSTGGYEQYF,TGTGCCAGTAGTACAGGGGGCTACGAGCAGTACTTC,NA,TRBJ2-7,TRBV2,TRBD1
CASSFGAPSGGPASTGTQYF,TGTGCCAGCAGCTTCGGCGCTCCTAGCGGGGGGCCTGCTAGCACAGGTACGCAGTATTTT,few,TRBJ2-3,TRBV7-8,TRBD2
CASSRPGQTNYGYTF,TGTGCCAGTAGTAGGCCGGGACAGACTAACTATGGCTACACCTTC,NA,TRBJ1-2,TRBV19,TRBD1
CASSLETVYEQYF,TGTGCCAGCAGCTTAGAAACAGTCTACGAGCAGTACTTC,NA,TRBJ2-7,TRBV5-5,NA
CASSPESTNAGQFF,TGTGCCAGCAGCCCAGAGTCAACGAATGCCGGGCAGTTTTTT,NA,TRBJ1-4,TRBV7-9,NA
CATSRGQLKSYEQYF,TGTGCCACCAGCAGGGGACAGCTCAAAAGCTACGAGCAGTACTTC,NA,TRBJ2-7,TRBV15,TRBD1
CAISETRTGGRETQYF,TGTGCCATCAGTGAGACCCGGACAGGGGGCCGCGAGACCCAGTACTTC,NA,TRBJ2-5,TRBV12-3/TRBV12-4,TRBD1
CATSTSGVDAQYF,TGTGCCACCAGCACTAGCGGCGTCGATGCGCAGTATTTT,NA,TRBJ2-3,TRBV15,TRBD2
CSARSRQGKAFF,TGCAGTGCTAGATCCCGACAGGGTAAAGCTTTCTTT,NA,TRBJ1-1,TRBV20-1,TRBD1
CAIATVGGAGGNTQYF,TGTGCCATCGCGACCGTAGGGGGCGCCGGGGGGAATACGCAGTATTTT,NA,TRBJ2-3,TRBV10-3,NA
CSATGGTEAQYF,TGCAGTGCGACAGGGGGGACTGAAGCCCAGTACTTC,NA,TRBJ2-5,TRBV20-1,TRBD1
CSVEDLKEGREVGYTF,TGCAGCGTTGAAGATCTTAAGGAGGGCAGAGAAGTCGGCTACACCTTC,many,TRBJ1-2,TRBV29-1,NA
CSAQVGRANTEAFF,TGCAGTGCGCAGGTGGGGAGGGCGAACACTGAAGCTTTCTTT,many,TRBJ1-1,TRBV20-1,NA
CASSPTLAGANVLTF,TGTGCCAGCAGCCCTACGCTTGCTGGGGCCAACGTCCTGACTTTC,NA,TRBJ2-6,TRBV11-2,NA
CACCLDRAGQPQHF,TGTGCCTGCTGTTTAGACAGGGCAGGTCAGCCCCAGCATTTT,NA,TRBJ1-5,TRBV12-3/TRBV12-4,TRBD1
CASSLAGGPSVETQYF,TGTGCCAGCAGCTTAGCGGGGGGGCCGAGCGTCGAGACCCAGTACTTC,few,TRBJ2-5,TRBV5-6,TRBD2
CASRFGQGLYEQYF,TGTGCCAGTAGATTCGGACAGGGGCTGTACGAGCAGTACTTC,NA,TRBJ2-7,TRBV19,TRBD1
CAGSSQGGKSGELFF,TGTGCCGGCAGCTCACAGGGGGGGAAGTCCGGGGAGCTGTTTTTT,once,TRBJ2-2,TRBV5-1,NA
CASSLDGDGRPYEQYF,TGTGCCAGCAGCTTAGACGGGGACGGGCGACCCTACGAGCAGTACTTC,few,TRBJ2-7,TRBV7-2,NA
CASSVGAGTIGYEQYF,TGTGCCAGCAGCGTAGGTGCTGGGACCATTGGCTACGAGCAGTACTTC,NA,TRBJ2-7,TRBV7-3,NA
CASGLVRPEQFF,TGTGCTAGTGGTTTGGTACGGCCTGAGCAGTTCTTC,many,TRBJ2-1,TRBV12-5,NA
CASSIGPLNSPLHF,TGTGCCAGTAGTATAGGACCCCTTAATTCACCCCTCCACTTT,many,TRBJ1-6,TRBV19,NA
CASSLENRGGEKLFF,TGTGCCAGCAGCTTAGAGAACAGGGGAGGAGAAAAACTGTTTTTT,many,TRBJ1-4,TRBV7-2,TRBD1
CASSLLRAGTDTQYF,TGTGCCAGCAGTTTACTCAGGGCGGGTACAGATACGCAGTATTTT,many,TRBJ2-3,TRBV12-3/TRBV12-4,NA
CAISDLWDRGRLSSYNEQFF,TGTGCCATCAGTGACCTCTGGGACAGGGGGCGCTTGAGCTCCTACAATGAGCAGTTCTTC,NA,TRBJ2-1,TRBV24-1,TRBD1
CSARGQGGGAVDTQYF,TGCAGTGCTAGAGGACAGGGTGGGGGAGCGGTAGATACGCAGTATTTT,NA,TRBJ2-3,TRBV20-1,TRBD1
CASSLGYSYEQYF,TGTGCCAGCAGCTTGGGATACTCCTACGAGCAGTACTTC,once,TRBJ2-7,TRBV7-2,NA
CASGPKHYEEYLGHF,TGTGCCAGCGGGCCGAAACACTACGAGGAGTACCTCGGCCACTTT,NA,TRBJ1-6,TRBV7-9,NA
CASSDGRANTVQYF,TGTGCCAGCAGTGACGGACGGGCCAACACTGTACAGTACTTC,once,TRBJ2-7,TRBV2,NA
CASTPGKTGAGNTIYF,TGTGCCAGTACCCCTGGGAAAACGGGAGCTGGAAACACCATATATTTT,once,TRBJ1-3,TRBV7-7,NA
CASSLGAEAGGTQYF,TGCGCCAGCAGCTTGGGGGCCGAGGCGGGGGGGACCCAGTACTTC,NA,TRBJ2-5,TRBV5-1,TRBD2
CATSPETGRTDTQYF,TGTGCCACCAGCCCAGAGACAGGGCGCACAGATACGCAGTATTTT,NA,TRBJ2-3,TRBV15,TRBD1